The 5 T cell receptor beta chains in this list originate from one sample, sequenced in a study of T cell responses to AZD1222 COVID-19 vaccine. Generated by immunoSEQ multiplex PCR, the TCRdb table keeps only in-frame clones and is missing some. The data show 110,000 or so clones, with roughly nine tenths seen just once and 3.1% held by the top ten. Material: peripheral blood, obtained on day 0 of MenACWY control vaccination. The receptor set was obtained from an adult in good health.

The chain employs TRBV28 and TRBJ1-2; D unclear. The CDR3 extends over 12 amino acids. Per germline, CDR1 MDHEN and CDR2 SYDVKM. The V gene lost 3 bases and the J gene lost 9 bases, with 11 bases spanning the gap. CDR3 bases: TGTGCCAGCAGTTTTACGTACGCGCGCTACACCTTC. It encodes CASSFTYARYTF.

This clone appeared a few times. The CDR3 DNA reads TGTGCCAGCAGCTTCACCGGGACTAGCGGGGTTACGGGTGAGACCCAGTACTTC. Protein product: CASSFTGTSGVTGETQYF. The chain carries TRBV9 and TRBJ2-5, with 13 positions matching TRBD2. The V segment lost 4 bases and the J segment 5 bases; nucleotides outside the gene matches: 14. Germline values: CDR1 SGDLS, CDR2 YYNGEE. This CDR3 is built from 18 residues. The full variable domain, rest sourced from reference TRBV9 and TRBJ2-5, is DSGVTQTPKHLITATGQRVTLRCSPRSGDLSVYWYQQSLDQGLQFLIQYYNGEERAKGNILERFSAQQFPDLHSELNLSSLELGDSALYFCASSFTGTSGVTGETQYFGPGTRLLVL.

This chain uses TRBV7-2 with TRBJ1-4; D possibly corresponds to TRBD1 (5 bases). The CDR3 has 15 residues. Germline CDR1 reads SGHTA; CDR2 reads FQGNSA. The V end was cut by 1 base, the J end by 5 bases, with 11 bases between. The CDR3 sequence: CASSLGGGENEKLFF. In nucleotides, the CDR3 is TGTGCCAGCAGCTTAGGCGGGGGAGAAAATGAAAAACTGTTTTTT.

Here the CDR3 DNA reads TGTGCCAGCAGTTTGGGTGGTGAAGCTTTCTTT. Amino acids: CASSLGGEAFF. This chain uses TRBV28 with TRBJ1-1; D gene ambiguous. The V and J ends lost 3 bases and 7 bases respectively, with 6 bases between them. The CDR3 covers 11 residues. Germline lookup yields CDR1 MDHEN and CDR2 SYDVKM.

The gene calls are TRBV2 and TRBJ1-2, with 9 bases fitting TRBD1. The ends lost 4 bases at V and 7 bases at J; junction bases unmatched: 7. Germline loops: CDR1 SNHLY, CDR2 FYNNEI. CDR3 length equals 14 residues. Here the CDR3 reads CASSVPGQGSGYTF. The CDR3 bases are TGTGCCAGCAGTGTCCCGGGACAGGGTAGTGGCTACACCTTC.